This T cell receptor (beta chain) was captured by sequencing in a study of blood T cell repertoires in COVID-19. Study in general: The study drew acute and convalescent COVID-19 samples from the United States, Italy and Spain.

In the original processing: Amplification from reference gene primers served as the basis for estimated nucleated cell counts. Libraries were prepared by immunoSEQ multiplex PCR; TCRdb keeps only in-frame clonotypes and omits some of them. From that table come the V and J calls and clone size; the DNA was used to work out D and trimming. Among roughly 250,000 clones listed, around 85% were seen once. Germline CDR1 WNHNN, CDR2 SYGVQD (reference sequence). Deletions cut 7 bases from V and 10 bases from J, with 7 bases between. CDR3 size: 9 residues. Sequences were obtained from peripheral blood. This sequence joins TRBV10-1 and TRBJ1-1; no reliable D call. The TCR was taken from a human donor with COVID-19, enrolled during active disease. The donor label of this sample is uncertain. Written as DNA, the CDR3 is TGCGCCAGCACGCCGGGAGCTTTCTTT. It translates to CASTPGAFF.